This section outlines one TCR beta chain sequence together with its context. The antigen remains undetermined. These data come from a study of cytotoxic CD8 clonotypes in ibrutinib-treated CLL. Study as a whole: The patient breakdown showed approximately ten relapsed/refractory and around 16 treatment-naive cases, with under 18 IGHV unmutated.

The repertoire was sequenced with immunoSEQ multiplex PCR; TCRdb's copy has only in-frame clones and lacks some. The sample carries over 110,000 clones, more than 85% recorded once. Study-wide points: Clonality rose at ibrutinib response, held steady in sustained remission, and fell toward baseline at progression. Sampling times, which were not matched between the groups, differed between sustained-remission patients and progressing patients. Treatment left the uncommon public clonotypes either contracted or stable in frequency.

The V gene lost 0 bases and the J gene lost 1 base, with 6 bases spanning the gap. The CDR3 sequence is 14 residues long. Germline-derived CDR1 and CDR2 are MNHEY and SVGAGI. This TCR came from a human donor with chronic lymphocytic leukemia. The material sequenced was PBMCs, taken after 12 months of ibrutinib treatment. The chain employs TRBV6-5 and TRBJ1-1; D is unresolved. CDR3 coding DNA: TGTGCCAGCAGTTACTCGTCCCAGAACACTGAAGCTTTCTTT. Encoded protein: CASSYSSQNTEAFF.